Shown below are 24 T cell receptor beta chains from a single sample sequenced in a study of shared clonotypes between healthy human individuals. This table comes from immunoSEQ multiplex PCR, and its TCRdb copy is limited to in-frame clones, with some not included. Among approximately 100,000 clones listed, around 68% were seen once. The sequenced sample was memory CD8+ T cells sorted from blood. The subset was: CD45RO+ cells pooled with CCR7-negative TemRA cells. The receptor set was obtained from a woman aged 30 to 39 in good health.

The table lists this clone with many counts. The chain carries TRBV16 and TRBJ2-1; 10 bases align to TRBD2. Trimming at V came to 4 bases and at J to 8 bases, leaving 14 bases not matched to a gene. CDR1 KGHSY and CDR2 FQNENV come from the germline V gene. This CDR3 is built from 17 residues. CDR3 sequence reads: CASSRRRASGSGDEQFF. Written as DNA, the CDR3 is TGTGCCAGCAGCCGAAGACGCGCTAGCGGGAGTGGGGATGAGCAGTTCTTC.

The chain couples TRBV4-2 to TRBJ2-7; 8 bases match TRBD2. J gave up 0 bases and V 5 bases, and 9 bases lay outside the gene matches. Germline CDR1 is LGHNA and CDR2 is YNFKEQ. The CDR3 runs to 16 residues. CDR3 bases: TGTGCCAGCAGCACTCGCGTAGCGGGGAGCTCCTACGAGCAGTACTTC. This sequence encodes CASSTRVAGSSYEQYF.

The CDR3 sequence: CAAARRGLARNEQFF. The DNA for the CDR3 is TGTGCCGCAGCTCGCCGGGGACTAGCGAGAAATGAGCAGTTCTTC. The rearrangement joins TRBV27 to TRBJ2-1; 10 bases are shared with TRBD2. Germline V gene lookup returns CDR1 MNHEY and CDR2 SMNVEV (reference sequence). The CDR3 covers 15 residues. V shed 11 bases, J shed 7 bases, and the junction held 14 bases outside the gene matches.

The chain is built from TRBV28 and TRBJ2-5, with D possibly TRBD1 on 6 matching bases. The germline gives CDR1 MDHEN, CDR2 SYDVKM. CDR3 size: 14 residues. V was clipped by 4 bases and J by 5 bases, with 14 bases between them. The CDR3, as DNA: TGTGCCAGCAGTTGGGACATGCTCGTCGAGACCCAGTACTTC. Translation: CASSWDMLVETQYF.

The chain employs TRBV7-9 and TRBJ1-1; possibly TRBD1 for D (5 bases). This CDR3 is built from 14 residues. Germline V gene data show CDR1 as SEHNR and CDR2 as FQNEAQ (reference sequence). Trimming removed 2 bases at V and 5 bases at J, with 12 bases between. CDR3 protein: CASSLRGVRTEAFF. DNA of the CDR3: TGTGCCAGCAGCTTAAGAGGGGTGCGTACTGAAGCTTTCTTT.

J is TRBJ2-3 and V is TRBV25-1; 7 bases match TRBD2. Per germline, CDR1 MGHDK and CDR2 SYGVNS. The CDR3 has 17 amino acids. With 4 bases clipped from V and 4 bases from J, the junction kept 14 bases outside the gene matches. The CDR3 DNA reads TGTGCCAGCAGTGCCCCCGGGACTACGCACCAGTCAGATACGCAGTATTTT. It specifies CASSAPGTTHQSDTQYF. The complete variable domain, with remaining parts taken from reference TRBV25-1 and TRBJ2-3, reads EADIYQTPRYLVIGTGKKITLECSQTMGHDKMYWYQQDPGMELHLIHYSYGVNSTEKGDLSSESTVSRIRTEHFPLTLESARPSHTSQYLCASSAPGTTHQSDTQYFGPGTRLTVL.

A note on this clone: This likely traces to a read error, being one base from a far larger clone. Distinct nucleotide sequences in the sample also encode this CDR3. The V call is TRBV5-6, the J call TRBJ2-7; D perhaps matches TRBD2 (5 bases). The germline V gene encodes CDR1 SGHDT and CDR2 YYEEEE. The CDR3 runs to 14 residues. The chain's CDR3 is CASSMAGENYEQYF. In DNA form, the CDR3 reads TGTGCCAGCAGCATGGCCGGGGAGAACTACGAGCAGTACTTT.

Details on this clone: Other DNA sequences in this specimen translate into the identical CDR3. The chain employs TRBV9 and TRBJ2-3; 7 bases line up with TRBD2. Germline V gene sequence: CDR1 SGDLS, CDR2 YYNGEE. This CDR3 contains 14 residues. V was pared by 0 bases and J by 4 bases, with 2 bases of the junction left unmatched. DNA for the CDR3: TGTGCCAGCAGCGTAGCGGGAGGTTCAGATACGCAGTATTTT. It specifies CASSVAGGSDTQYF.

The chain carries TRBV27 and TRBJ2-3, with D unclear. Trimming stripped 4 bases from V and 4 bases from J, with 12 bases between. CDR1 is MNHEY and CDR2 is SMNVEV in the germline V gene (reference sequence). CDR3 length: 14 residues. CDR3 DNA: TGTGCCAGCAGTTCCCCTGCGAATGCAGATACGCAGTATTTT. It yields the protein CASSSPANADTQYF.

The gene calls are TRBV19 and TRBJ2-1, with D hard to call. Deletions cut 6 bases from V and 8 bases from J, with 11 bases between. Germline V CDR1 and CDR2: LNHDA, SQIVND (reference sequence). The CDR3 contains 12 residues. For the CDR3, the DNA is TGTGCCAGTAGCTCCACCTCGGATGAGCAGTTCTTC. Encoded protein: CASSSTSDEQFF.

The V gene is TRBV25-1, the J gene TRBJ2-1; no clear D gene. Germline V gene sequence: CDR1 MGHDK, CDR2 SYGVNS. V lost 4 bases and J lost 0, with 16 bases in between. The CDR3 extends over 17 amino acids. CDR3 amino acids: CASSATYRQSSYNEQFF. For the CDR3, the DNA is TGTGCCAGCAGTGCTACCTATAGGCAGAGCTCCTACAATGAGCAGTTCTTC.

This clone was recorded many times. This sequence joins TRBV7-8 and TRBJ2-5; D uncertain. Germline-derived CDR1 and CDR2 are SGHVS and FQNEAQ. V was clipped by 5 bases and J by 9 bases, with 13 bases between them. The CDR3 extends over 12 amino acids. In DNA form, the CDR3 reads TGTGCCAGCAGCACAGAAGCTCCGGCCCAGTACTTC. Translated, it gives CASSTEAPAQYF.

The rearrangement links TRBV14 to TRBJ1-1, with TRBD1 matching over 9 bases. This CDR3 is 15 amino acids long. V was pared by 0 bases and J by 10 bases, with 9 bases of the junction left unmatched. In germline, CDR1 is SGHDN, CDR2 FVKESK. The CDR3 loop is CASSQERDREDGAFF. As DNA, the CDR3 is TGTGCCAGCAGCCAAGAACGGGACAGGGAAGACGGAGCTTTCTTT. The full variable domain, with the rest looked up from reference TRBV14 and TRBJ1-1, is EAGVTQFPSHSVIEKGQTVTLRCDPISGHDNLYWYRRVMGKEIKFLLHFVKESKQDESGMPNNRFLAERTGGTYSTLKVQPAELEDSGVYFCASSQERDREDGAFFGQGTRLTVV.

The chain carries TRBV5-6 and TRBJ2-2, with 10 positions matching TRBD1. The CDR3 is made up of 15 amino acids. The junction had 2 bases not matched to a gene; V was cut back by 3 bases and J by 3 bases. The germline V gene encodes CDR1 SGHDT and CDR2 YYEEEE. CDR3 nucleotide sequence: TGTGCCAGCAGCTCGGACAGGGGGGACACCGGGGAGCTGTTTTTT. Amino acids: CASSSDRGDTGELFF.

Worth noting for this clone: A read error is likely here: a far larger clone is one base away. The chain combines TRBV28 with TRBJ1-4; possible D gene TRBD1, 5 bases. This CDR3 comprises 13 residues. Per the germline V gene, CDR1 is MDHEN and CDR2 is SYDVKM. The CDR3 reads CASTLPGNGKLFF. The CDR3 bases are TGTGCCAGCACTCTTCCAGGGAATGGAAAACTGTTTTTT.

The CDR3: CAISGSDTGELFF. The CDR3 DNA sequence: TGTGCCATTTCCGGGTCGGACACCGGGGAGCTGTTTTTT. The chain recombines TRBV10-3 with TRBJ2-2; D is unclear. The CDR3 is 13 amino acids. Germline V gene data show CDR1 as ENHRY and CDR2 as SYGVKD. Trimming shortened V by 9 bases and J by 3 bases, and 11 bases separated the two germline ends.

This clone was seen ten or more times. This chain uses TRBV27 with TRBJ1-5, with TRBD1 as a possible D gene (6 bases). The CDR3 is 15 residues long. V was trimmed by 5 bases and J by 7 bases, leaving 18 bases between them. Looked up from germline, CDR1 is MNHEY and CDR2 is SMNVEV (reference sequence). The CDR3 protein is CASSPQGWGEQPQHF. Written as DNA, the CDR3 is TGTGCCAGCAGTCCCCAGGGGTGGGGGGAGCAGCCCCAGCATTTT.

This clone was seen once. The CDR3 region has the DNA TGTGCCAGCAGCTTAGCCAGGGGCGAGCCCCAGCATTTT. As protein: CASSLARGEPQHF. This sequence joins TRBV7-6 and TRBJ1-5; perhaps TRBD1 as D (6 bases). V lost 0 bases and J lost 8, with 8 bases in between. The CDR3 has 13 amino acids. Germline assignment: CDR1 SGHVS and CDR2 FNYEAQ.

The chain recombines TRBV6-1 with TRBJ2-1; D possibly corresponds to TRBD2 (5 bases). CDR3 length: 15 amino acids. Germline V lookup: CDR1 MNHNS, CDR2 SASEGT. V lost 1 base and J 8 bases, leaving 15 bases between the germline ends. CDR3 residues: CASSEGTFIRDEQFF. The CDR3 bases are TGTGCCAGCAGTGAAGGGACTTTCATCCGAGATGAGCAGTTCTTC.

The chain uses TRBV25-1 and TRBJ2-7; 7 bases line up with TRBD2. In germline, CDR1 is MGHDK, CDR2 SYGVNS. V lost 4 bases and J lost 1; bases outside the gene matches: 13. The CDR3 loop spans 17 amino acids. Written as DNA, the CDR3 is TGTGCCAGCAGTGTAGGTACTTCGGGAGGCCGTTCCTACGAGCAGTACTTC. It encodes CASSVGTSGGRSYEQYF.

The V and J genes are TRBV6-5 and TRBJ2-3, with a weak D call TRBD2 (6 bases). The CDR3 totals 15 residues. Germline V gene sequence: CDR1 MNHEY, CDR2 SVGAGI. Deletions cut 6 bases from V and 4 bases from J, with 17 bases between. The CDR3 here is CASSPEEGGADTQYF. In nucleotides, the CDR3 is TGTGCCAGCAGCCCCGAGGAGGGCGGGGCAGATACGCAGTATTTT.

The chain uses TRBV28 and TRBJ2-7; D not certain. Looked up from germline, CDR1 is MDHEN and CDR2 is SYDVKM. The CDR3 has 13 amino acids. V was shortened by 5 bases and J by 6 bases, with 14 bases between the two germline ends. The CDR3 region has the DNA TGTGCCAGCAGTCCTGGAATTCTGAGCGAGCAGTACTTC. It is translated as CASSPGILSEQYF.

Points on this clone: Its ends do not fully match the called genes, so a read error is possible. The gene calls are TRBV7-9 and TRBJ2-3, with D unclear. The germline V gene encodes CDR1 SEHNR and CDR2 FQNEAQ (reference sequence). The CDR3 is 15 residues long. In nucleotides, the CDR3 is TGTACCAGCAGCTTATCGGCGGTAGGCGCAGATACGCAGTATTTT. This translates into CTSSLSAVGADTQYF.

This clone has a single count. The J gene is TRBJ1-1, the V gene TRBV11-2; D is possibly TRBD1 (6 bases). CDR1 is SGHAT, CDR2 FQNNGV, per germline. With 5 bases removed from V and 4 bases from J, the gap between germline ends came to 17 bases. The CDR3 has 15 amino acids. CDR3 in DNA: TGTGCCAGCAGCCCCTTGGCGGGGGCGGGCACTGAAGCTTTCTTT. This codes for CASSPLAGAGTEAFF.